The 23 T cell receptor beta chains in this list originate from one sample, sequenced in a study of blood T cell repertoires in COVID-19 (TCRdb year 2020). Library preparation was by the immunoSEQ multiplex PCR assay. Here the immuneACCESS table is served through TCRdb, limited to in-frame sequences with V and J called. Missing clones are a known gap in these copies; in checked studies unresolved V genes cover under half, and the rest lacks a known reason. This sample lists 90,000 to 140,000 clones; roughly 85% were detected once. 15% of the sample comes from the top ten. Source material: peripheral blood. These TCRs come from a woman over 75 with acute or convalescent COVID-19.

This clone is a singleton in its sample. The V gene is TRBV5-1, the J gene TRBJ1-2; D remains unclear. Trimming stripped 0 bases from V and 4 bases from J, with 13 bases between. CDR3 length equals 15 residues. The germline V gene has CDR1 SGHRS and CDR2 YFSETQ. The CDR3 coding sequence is TGCGCCAGCAGCTTGGCAGGTCAGGTCGGCTATGGCTACACCTTC. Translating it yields CASSLAGQVGYGYTF.

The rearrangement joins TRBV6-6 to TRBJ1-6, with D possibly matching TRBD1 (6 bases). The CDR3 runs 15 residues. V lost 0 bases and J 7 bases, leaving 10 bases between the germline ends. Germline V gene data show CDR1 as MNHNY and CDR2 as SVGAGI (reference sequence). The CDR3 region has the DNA TGTGCCAGCAGTTACTCGGACGGGACAAATTCACCCCTCCACTTT. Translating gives CASSYSDGTNSPLHF.

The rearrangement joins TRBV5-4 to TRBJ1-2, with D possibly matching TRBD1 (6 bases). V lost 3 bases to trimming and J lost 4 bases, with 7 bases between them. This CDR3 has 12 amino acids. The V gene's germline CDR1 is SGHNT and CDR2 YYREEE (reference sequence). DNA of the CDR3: TGTGCCAGCAGCTCGGACAGCTATGGCTACACCTTC. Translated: CASSSDSYGYTF.

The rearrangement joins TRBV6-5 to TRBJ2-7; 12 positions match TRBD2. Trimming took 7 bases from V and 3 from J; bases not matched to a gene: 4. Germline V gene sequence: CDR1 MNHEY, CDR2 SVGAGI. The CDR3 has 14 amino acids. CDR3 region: CASTGTSGHYEQYV. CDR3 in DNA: TGTGCCAGCACCGGGACTAGCGGGCACTACGAGCAGTACGTC.

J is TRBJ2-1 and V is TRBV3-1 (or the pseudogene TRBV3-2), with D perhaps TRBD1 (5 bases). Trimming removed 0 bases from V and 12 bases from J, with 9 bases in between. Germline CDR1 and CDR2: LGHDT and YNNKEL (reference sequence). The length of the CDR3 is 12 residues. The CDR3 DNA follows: TGTGCCAGCAGCCAAGAGCAGGGTGTGCAGTTCTTC. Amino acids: CASSQEQGVQFF.

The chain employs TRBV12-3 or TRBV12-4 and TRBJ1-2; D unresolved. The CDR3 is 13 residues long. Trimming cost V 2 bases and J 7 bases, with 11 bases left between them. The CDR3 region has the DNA TGTGCCAGCAGTTTAAACGGAGTTCCTGGCTACACCTTC. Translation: CASSLNGVPGYTF.

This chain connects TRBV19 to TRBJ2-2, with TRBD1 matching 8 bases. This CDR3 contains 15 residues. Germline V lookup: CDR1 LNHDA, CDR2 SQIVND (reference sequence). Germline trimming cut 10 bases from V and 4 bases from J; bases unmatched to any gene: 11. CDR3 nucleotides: TGTGCCACAAGGGGACAGGCCTCCGGCACCGGGGAGCTGTTTTTT. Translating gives CATRGQASGTGELFF.

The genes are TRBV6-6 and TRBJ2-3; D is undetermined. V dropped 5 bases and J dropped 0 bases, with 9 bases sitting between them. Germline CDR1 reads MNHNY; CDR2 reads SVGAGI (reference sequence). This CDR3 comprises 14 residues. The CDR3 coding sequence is TGTGCCAGCAGTCCGGCGGCTAGCACAGATACGCAGTATTTT. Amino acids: CASSPAASTDTQYF.

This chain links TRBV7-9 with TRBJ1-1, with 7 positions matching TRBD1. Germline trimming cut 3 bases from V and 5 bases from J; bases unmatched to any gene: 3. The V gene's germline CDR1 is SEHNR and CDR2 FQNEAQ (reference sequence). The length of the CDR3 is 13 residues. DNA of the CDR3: TGTGCCAGCAGCTTCGACAGGGCTACTGAAGCTTTCTTT. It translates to CASSFDRATEAFF.

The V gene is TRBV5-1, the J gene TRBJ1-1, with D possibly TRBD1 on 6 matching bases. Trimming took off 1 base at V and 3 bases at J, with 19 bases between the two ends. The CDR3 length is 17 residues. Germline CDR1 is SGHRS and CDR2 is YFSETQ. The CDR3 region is CASSLQGREVSYTEAFF. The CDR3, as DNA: TGCGCCAGCAGCTTGCAGGGGCGTGAAGTATCGTACACTGAAGCTTTCTTT.

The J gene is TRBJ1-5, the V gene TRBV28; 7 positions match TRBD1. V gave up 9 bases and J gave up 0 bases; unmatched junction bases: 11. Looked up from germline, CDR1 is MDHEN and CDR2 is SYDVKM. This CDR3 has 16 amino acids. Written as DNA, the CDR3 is TGTGCCAGTGGTCCGGGACAGCCTTATAGCAATCAGCCCCAGCATTTT. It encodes CASGPGQPYSNQPQHF.

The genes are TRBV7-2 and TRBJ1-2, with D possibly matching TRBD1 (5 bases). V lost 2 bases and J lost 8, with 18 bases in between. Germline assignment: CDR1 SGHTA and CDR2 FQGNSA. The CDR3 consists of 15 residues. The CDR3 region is CASSLSGSGEEGYTF. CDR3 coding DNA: TGTGCCAGCAGCTTATCAGGTTCGGGGGAGGAGGGCTACACCTTC.

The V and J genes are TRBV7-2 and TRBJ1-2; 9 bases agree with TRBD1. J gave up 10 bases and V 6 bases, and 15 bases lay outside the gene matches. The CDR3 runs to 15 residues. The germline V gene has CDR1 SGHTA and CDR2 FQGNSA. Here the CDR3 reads CASSFTGTGLRTYTF. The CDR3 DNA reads TGTGCCAGCAGTTTCACCGGGACAGGGTTGAGAACCTACACCTTC.

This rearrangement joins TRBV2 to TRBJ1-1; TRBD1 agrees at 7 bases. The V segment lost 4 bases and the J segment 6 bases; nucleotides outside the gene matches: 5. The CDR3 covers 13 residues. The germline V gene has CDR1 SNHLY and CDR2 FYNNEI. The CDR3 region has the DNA TGTGCCAGCAGTGGGACAGGAGGGGCTGAAGCTTTCTTT. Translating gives CASSGTGGAEAFF.

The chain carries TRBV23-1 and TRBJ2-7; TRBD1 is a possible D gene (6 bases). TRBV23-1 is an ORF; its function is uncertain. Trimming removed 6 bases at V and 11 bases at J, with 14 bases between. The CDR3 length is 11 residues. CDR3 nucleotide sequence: TGCGCCAGCAGCCAAGGGGCAGGGGAGTACGTC. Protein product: CASSQGAGEYV.

CDR3 sequence: CASRSTAEAFF. The CDR3 region has the DNA TGTGCCAGCAGGTCGACAGCTGAAGCTTTCTTT. V usage is TRBV28 and J usage is TRBJ1-1, with TRBD1 as a possible D gene (5 bases). V lost 6 bases, J lost 6 bases, and 8 bases lay in between. From germline, CDR1 is MDHEN and CDR2 SYDVKM. The CDR3 is 11 amino acids.

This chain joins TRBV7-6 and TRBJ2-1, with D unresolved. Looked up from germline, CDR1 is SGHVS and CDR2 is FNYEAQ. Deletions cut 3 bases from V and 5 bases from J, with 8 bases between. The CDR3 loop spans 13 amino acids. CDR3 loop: CASSFGPNNEQFF. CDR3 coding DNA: TGTGCCAGCAGCTTTGGTCCTAACAATGAGCAGTTCTTC. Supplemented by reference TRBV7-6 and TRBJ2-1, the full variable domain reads GAGVSQSPRYKVTKRGQDVALRCDPISGHVSLYWYRQALGQGPEFLTYFNYEAQQDKSGLPNDRFSAERPEGSISTLTIQRTEQRDSAMYRCASSFGPNNEQFFGPGTRLTVL.

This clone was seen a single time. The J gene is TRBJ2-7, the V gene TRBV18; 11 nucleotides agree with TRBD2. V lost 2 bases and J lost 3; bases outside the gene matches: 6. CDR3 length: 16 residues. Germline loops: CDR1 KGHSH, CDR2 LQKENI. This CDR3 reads CASSPSGTSGVYEQYF. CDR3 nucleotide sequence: TGTGCCAGCTCACCATCTGGGACTAGCGGAGTCTACGAGCAGTACTTC.

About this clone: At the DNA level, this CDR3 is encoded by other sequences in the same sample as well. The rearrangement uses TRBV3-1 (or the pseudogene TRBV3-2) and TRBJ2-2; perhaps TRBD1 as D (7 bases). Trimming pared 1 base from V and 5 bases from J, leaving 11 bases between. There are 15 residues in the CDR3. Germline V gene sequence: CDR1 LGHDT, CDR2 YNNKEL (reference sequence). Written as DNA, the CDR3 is TGTGCCAGCAGCCAAGGGAGGGGGCGGACCGGGGAGCTGTTTTTT. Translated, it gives CASSQGRGRTGELFF.

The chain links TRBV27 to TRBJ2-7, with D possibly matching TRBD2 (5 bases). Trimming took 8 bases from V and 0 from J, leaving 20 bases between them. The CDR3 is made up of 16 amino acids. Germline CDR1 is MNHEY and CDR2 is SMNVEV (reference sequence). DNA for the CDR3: TGTGCCAGCGGACGGAGGTCCGACCTGATCTCCTACGAGCAGTACGTC. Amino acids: CASGRRSDLISYEQYV.

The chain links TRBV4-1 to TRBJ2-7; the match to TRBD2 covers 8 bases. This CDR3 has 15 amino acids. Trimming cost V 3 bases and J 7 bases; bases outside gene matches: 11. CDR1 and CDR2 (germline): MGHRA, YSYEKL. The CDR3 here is CASSHLAGRGEEQYF. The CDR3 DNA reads TGCGCCAGCAGCCACCTAGCGGGCCGGGGAGAGGAGCAGTACTTC.

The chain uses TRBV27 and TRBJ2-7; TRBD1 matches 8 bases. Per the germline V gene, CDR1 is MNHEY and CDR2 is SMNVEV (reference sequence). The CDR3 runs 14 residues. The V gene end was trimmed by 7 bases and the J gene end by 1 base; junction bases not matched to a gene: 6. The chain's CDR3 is CASKETGASYEQYF. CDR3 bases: TGTGCCAGCAAGGAGACAGGGGCGTCCTACGAGCAGTACTTC.

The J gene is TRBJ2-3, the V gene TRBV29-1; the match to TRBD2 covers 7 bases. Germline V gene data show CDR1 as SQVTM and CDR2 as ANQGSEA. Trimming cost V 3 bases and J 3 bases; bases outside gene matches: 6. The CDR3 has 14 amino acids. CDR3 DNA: TGCAGCGTTGATCTGCAGGGAGGGACAGATACGCAGTATTTT. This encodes CSVDLQGGTDTQYF.